These 12 T cell receptor beta chains originate from one sample sequenced in a study of CXCR3-negative and CXCR3-positive naive CD8 T cells. Study-wide results and caveats: CXCR3-expressing naive cells carried TRB CDR3s more hydrophobic than those of CXCR3-negative naive cells.

Libraries were UMI-labeled 5' RACE TRB cDNA. From the 5' RACE reads, TCRdb lists one entry per CDR3 protein and no DNA. Its listing shows approximately 5,000 distinct CDR3 sequences. Their cognate antigens are unknown. Sequenced sample: naive CXCR3+ CD8+ T cells from blood. Subset meaning: CD45RO-CCR7+CD27+CD95- naive CD8+ T cells expressing CXCR3 (TNR3+). The receptor set was obtained from a human donor in good health. Some clones in this sample may be carry-over from other donors' samples.

By frequency, this clonotype is medium-sized. This chain connects TRBV5-4 to TRBJ1-1; there is no DNA to check the TCRdb D call of TRBD1. This CDR3 has 16 amino acids. Germline CDR1 is SGHNT and CDR2 is YYREEE (reference sequence). Here the CDR3 reads CASASPAGSKDTEAFF. Using reference TRBV5-4 and TRBJ1-1 for the parts outside the CDR3, the full variable domain is ETGVTQSPTHLIKTRGQQVTLRCSSQSGHNTVSWYQQALGQGPQFIFQYYREEENGRGNFPPRFSGLQFPNYSSELNVNALELDDSALYLCASASPAGSKDTEAFFGQGTRLTVV.

This clonotype is medium-sized by frequency. J is TRBJ2-7 and V is TRBV10-3; the D call of TRBD2 rests on TCRdb alone, since no DNA is present to check it. Germline V lookup: CDR1 ENHRY, CDR2 SYGVKD. This CDR3 is 14 amino acids long. The CDR3 sequence: CAISLSGALGEQYF.

In terms of frequency, this clonotype is medium-sized. This chain uses TRBV29-1 with TRBJ1-2. The CDR3 is made up of 17 amino acids. Germline assignment: CDR1 SQVTM and CDR2 ANQGSEA. The CDR3 region is CSVATTVDTTSNYGYTF.

Frequency places this clonotype as medium-sized (0.01 to 0.1%). V and J are TRBV27 and TRBJ2-1. Germline CDR1 MNHEY, CDR2 SMNVEV (reference sequence). The CDR3 covers 16 residues. This CDR3 reads CASSLSGRSSYNEQFF.

Its frequency marks this clonotype as medium-sized. V gene TRBV20-1 combines with J gene TRBJ2-1. Germline CDR1 and CDR2: DFQATT and SNEGSKA (reference sequence). The CDR3 length is 14 residues. CDR3 protein: CSASDVSSYNEQFF.

The chain is built from TRBV29-1 and TRBJ2-7; without DNA, the TCRdb call of TRBD1 cannot be checked. The CDR3 runs 13 residues. The germline CDR1 and CDR2 sequences are SQVTM and ANQGSEA. This CDR3 is CSVEMDREDELYF.

The chain links TRBV28 to TRBJ2-1; TCRdb gives TRBD2 as the D gene, but with no DNA this cannot be confirmed. The CDR3 runs to 16 residues. Germline CDR1 MDHEN, CDR2 SYDVKM. CDR3: CASSLTSGNSYNEQFF.

This clonotype is classed as medium-sized by frequency. The J gene is TRBJ2-1, the V gene TRBV5-1; as DNA is missing, the TRBD1 call by TCRdb cannot be tested. CDR1 SGHRS and CDR2 YFSETQ come from the germline V gene. This CDR3 comprises 16 residues. CDR3 region: CASSLVRDRAYNEQFF.

This clonotype ranks as medium-sized in terms of frequency. The CDR3 protein is CAIKGTNDDYGYTF. The J gene is TRBJ1-2, the V gene TRBV10-3; there is no DNA to check the TCRdb D call of TRBD1. The CDR3 sequence is 14 residues long. Germline V gives CDR1 ENHRY, CDR2 SYGVKD.

V usage is TRBV7-2 and J usage is TRBJ2-1; TCRdb indicates TRBD1, and absent DNA this call remains unverified. Germline CDR1 and CDR2: SGHTA and FQGNSA. The CDR3 consists of 16 residues. CDR3 sequence reads: CASSRFGGIDGVEQFF.

The chain couples TRBV7-6 to TRBJ2-3; TCRdb reports TRBD2, a call that lacks DNA to check it against. Germline CDR1 reads SGHVS; CDR2 reads FNYEAQ. This CDR3 has 15 residues. This chain's CDR3 is CASSKLAETGDTQYF. The entire variable domain, with the rest obtained from reference TRBV7-6 and TRBJ2-3, is as follows: GAGVSQSPRYKVTKRGQDVALRCDPISGHVSLYWYRQALGQGPEFLTYFNYEAQQDKSGLPNDRFSAERPEGSISTLTIQRTEQRDSAMYRCASSKLAETGDTQYFGPGTRLTVL.

The chain combines TRBV7-9 with TRBJ2-7. The CDR3 is 12 residues long. CDR1 is SEHNR, CDR2 FQNEAQ, per germline (reference sequence). The CDR3 region is CATKNSSYEQYF. Full variable domain (rest looked up from reference TRBV7-9 and TRBJ2-7): DTGVSQNPRHKITKRGQNVTFRCDPISEHNRLYWYRQTLGQGPEFLTYFQNEAQLEKSRLLSDRFSAERPKGSFSTLEIQRTEQGDSAMYLCATKNSSYEQYFGPGTRLTVT.